A single sample gave rise to the 14 T cell receptor beta chains below, sequenced in a study of shared clonotypes between healthy human individuals (dated by TCRdb to the early 2020s). Libraries came from the immunoSEQ multiplex PCR assay. TCRdb carries this immuneACCESS record with in-frame sequences only. Its versions omit some clonotypes, under half of them owing to an unresolved V gene in the studies checked, with the rest unexplained. The sample has about 2.1 million clones on record, just over 90% of them singletons. Together, the top ten hold less than 2% of the sample. CD8 naive samples were obtained by positive selection for CCR7 among CD45RO-negative cells, yielding a CD45RA+CCR7+ population from which TemRA cells were excluded. Sequences were obtained from naive CD8+ T cells from PBMCs. What the cell subset or site label conveys for this sample: CD45RA+CCR7+. Receptors were obtained from a man in his late teens or twenties in good health. Some clones in this sample may be carry-over from other donors' samples.

The chain has TRBV7-9 and TRBJ2-1, with D possibly TRBD2 on 6 matching bases. CDR1 and CDR2 from the germline V gene are SEHNR and FQNEAQ (reference sequence). The CDR3 length is 16 residues. The V and J ends lost 2 bases and 7 bases respectively, with 18 bases between them. The CDR3 is CASSLLGGDTLNEQFF. The CDR3 nucleotides read TGTGCCAGCAGCTTACTGGGGGGTGACACCCTGAATGAGCAGTTCTTC.

The rearrangement uses TRBV11-2 and TRBJ2-3; tentative D call: TRBD1 (5 bases). The V gene lost 0 bases and the J gene lost 5 bases, with 12 bases spanning the gap. This CDR3 has 15 amino acids. The germline V gene has CDR1 SGHAT and CDR2 FQNNGV. As DNA, the CDR3 is TGTGCCAGCAGCTTAGAAGCAACAGGCGGAGATACGCAGTATTTT. Translating it yields CASSLEATGGDTQYF.

The chain is built from TRBV29-1 and TRBJ2-3; 13 bases line up with TRBD2. The CDR3 runs 15 residues. CDR1 SQVTM and CDR2 ANQGSEA come from the germline V gene. Trimming removed 6 bases from V and 1 base from J; junction bases left unmatched: 4. The CDR3 bases are TGCAGCGTGGTCGGACTAGCGGGGGGCACAGATACGCAGTATTTT. The encoded protein is CSVVGLAGGTDTQYF.

The rearrangement links TRBV29-1 to TRBJ2-7; 8 bases fit TRBD1. This CDR3 comprises 13 residues. The germline CDR1 and CDR2 sequences are SQVTM and ANQGSEA. V was clipped by 7 bases and J by 2 bases; unmatched bases: 7. This CDR3 reads CSALQGAAYEQYF. In DNA form, the CDR3 reads TGCAGCGCTTTGCAGGGGGCCGCCTACGAGCAGTACTTC.

As concerns this clone: Other DNA variants within this sample encode the same CDR3. V and J are TRBV27 and TRBJ1-5; D might be TRBD1 (5 bases). This CDR3 is 13 amino acids long. Trimming stripped 6 bases from V and 7 bases from J, with 13 bases between. The germline gives CDR1 MNHEY, CDR2 SMNVEV (reference sequence). The CDR3 region is CASSLGGVQPQHF. CDR3 bases: TGTGCCAGCAGCTTGGGGGGTGTGCAGCCCCAGCATTTT.

The J gene is TRBJ1-5, the V gene TRBV21-1; the table's D call TRBD1 went unverified against the DNA. TRBV21-1 is reported as a pseudogene. The CDR3 is 15 residues long. The CDR3 nucleotides are TGTGCCAGCAGCAAATACCCGGGACACTATCAGCCCCAGCATTTT. This sequence encodes CASSKYPGHYQPQHF.

V gene TRBV27 combines with J gene TRBJ1-2; no clear D gene. Germline CDR1 reads MNHEY; CDR2 reads SMNVEV (reference sequence). With 4 bases removed from V and 2 bases from J, the gap between germline ends came to 8 bases. The CDR3 runs 13 residues. CDR3 sequence (DNA): TGTGCCAGCAGTTATACCGTAAACTATGGCTACACCTTC. It translates to CASSYTVNYGYTF.

V is TRBV4-1 and J is TRBJ1-1, with 8 nucleotides matching TRBD1. V trimming: 0 bases; J trimming: 7 bases; junction bases outside the gene matches: 16. The CDR3 sequence is 18 residues long. Germline V gene lookup returns CDR1 MGHRA and CDR2 YSYEKL. The CDR3 sequence is CASSQDGTRTGLNGEAFF. DNA of the CDR3: TGCGCCAGCAGCCAAGACGGCACGCGGACAGGGTTAAACGGTGAAGCTTTCTTT.

This clone was detected once. The chain employs TRBV27 and TRBJ2-3; D is ambiguous. Germline V CDR1 and CDR2: MNHEY, SMNVEV (reference sequence). Trimming pared 3 bases from V and 2 bases from J, leaving 12 bases between. The CDR3 sequence is 15 residues long. In DNA form, the CDR3 reads TGTGCCAGCAGTTTGGGTCCTAGGTACACAGATACGCAGTATTTT. Translation gives CASSLGPRYTDTQYF.

The J gene is TRBJ2-2, the V gene TRBV28, with D possibly TRBD1 on 6 matching bases. Germline CDR1 reads MDHEN; CDR2 reads SYDVKM. This CDR3 comprises 14 residues. With 5 bases removed from V and 4 bases from J, the gap between germline ends came to 11 bases. The CDR3 loop reads CASSTRGSTGELFF. The CDR3 bases are TGTGCCAGCAGTACAAGGGGGTCCACCGGGGAGCTGTTTTTT.

Regarding this clone: The same CDR3 is also encoded by other DNA sequences in this sample. CDR3 DNA: TGTGCCAGCAGACCGACCGGGAATCAGCCCCAGCATTTT. Protein sequence: CASRPTGNQPQHF. V and J are TRBV28 and TRBJ1-5, with no clear D. This CDR3 has 13 residues. CDR1 and CDR2 from the germline V gene are MDHEN and SYDVKM. V lost 6 bases to trimming and J lost 4 bases, with 10 bases between them.

In the case of this clone: The sample holds other DNA sequences that translate to the same CDR3. The chain employs TRBV27 and TRBJ2-1; no reliable D call. Trimming shortened V by 4 bases and J by 7 bases, and 5 bases separated the two germline ends. Germline lookup yields CDR1 MNHEY and CDR2 SMNVEV (reference sequence). The CDR3 covers 11 residues. The CDR3: CASSSGNEQFF. The CDR3 DNA reads TGTGCCAGCAGTTCTGGGAATGAGCAGTTCTTC.

The chain combines TRBV13 with TRBJ1-2; D gene ambiguous. The CDR3 covers 16 residues. CDR1 and CDR2 from the germline V gene are PRHDT and FYEKMQ (reference sequence). V lost 0 bases to trimming and J lost 4 bases, with 15 bases between them. As DNA, the CDR3 is TGTGCCAGCAGCTTAGGGACCGGCAGGCTTATCTATGGCTACACCTTC. This gives the protein CASSLGTGRLIYGYTF.

The V and J genes are TRBV28 and TRBJ2-1; TRBD2 matches 10 bases. CDR3 size: 15 residues. With 3 bases clipped from V and 6 bases from J, the junction kept 5 bases outside the gene matches. Germline V gene sequence: CDR1 MDHEN, CDR2 SYDVKM. DNA of the CDR3: TGTGCCAGCAGTTTCGGGGCTAGCGGGGGCAATGAGCAGTTCTTC. It codes for CASSFGASGGNEQFF.